One TCR beta chain is described in this entry. Antigen unknown. This record belongs to a study of CD8 T cells in ankylosing spondylitis. Study-wide results and limits: The study identified a TCR beta motif of under ten highly homologous variants that appeared characteristic of ankylosing spondylitis blood. As reported, disease-linked clones showed significant enrichment in matched ankylosing spondylitis synovial fluid.

The germline gives CDR1 MNHNS, CDR2 SASEGT. The CDR3 is made up of 15 amino acids. Between the trimmed V and J ends, which lost 6 bases and 1 base, there was a span of 15 bases. It was by quantitative 5'-RACE with molecular barcodes that TCR beta libraries were made. TCRdb itself ran the 5' RACE reads through MiXCR, one entry per CDR3 protein. Of 200,000 to 300,000 distinct CDR3 sequences listed, roughly 32% are singletons. The chain uses TRBV6-1 and TRBJ2-5, with D unclear. This TCR was sampled from a male donor with ankylosing spondylitis or in good health (not recorded which). The sequenced material came from blood, either unsorted or a sorted T cell fraction (not recorded which). This chain's CDR3 is CASRSAGMRQETQYF. For the CDR3, the DNA is TGTGCCAGCAGATCCGCTGGGATGCGCCAAGAGACCCAGTACTTC.